The clone carrying this T cell receptor (beta chain) was counted many times. Its antigen is currently unknown. This sample is part of a study of T-cell memory formation after mild COVID-19. Study-level points and caveats: There were some responding clones in pre-infection memory, which suggested that cross-reactive memory had joined.

Constant-segment primers served in 5'RACE that generated TCR alpha and TCR beta cDNA libraries bearing sample barcodes and UMIs. TCRdb reprocessed the 5' RACE reads via MiXCR and lists one record per CDR3 protein. The sample yields 140,000 to 150,000 distinct CDR3 sequences, 6% seen once. Looked up from germline, CDR1 is SGDLS and CDR2 is YYNGEE. CDR3 size: 15 residues. The J segment lost 4 bases and the V segment lost 4 bases, leaving 5 bases of the junction unmatched. The sample consisted of PBMCs or a T cell subset sorted from them (not recorded which). The rearrangement links TRBV9 to TRBJ2-1, with 10 bases identical to TRBD2. The TCR sequence derives from an adult woman who had mild COVID-19 (a few samples of this study predate the infection). Cell type and time point are not known. CDR3: CASSLSSGGYNEQFF. In DNA, the CDR3 is TGTGCCAGCAGCTTATCTAGCGGGGGATACAATGAGCAGTTCTTC.